The clone carrying this T cell receptor (beta chain) is a singleton in its sample. This sample is part of a study of blood T cell repertoires in COVID-19. Study details: Collection of acute and convalescent COVID-19 samples took place in the United States, Italy and Spain. Sources were T cells, B-cell-depleted T cells, or PBMCs; the material itself was cDNA or gDNA.

Study processing details: Nucleated cell number was recorded as an estimate derived from reference gene primer amplification. The assay was immunoSEQ multiplex PCR, and TCRdb's table has in-frame clones only and misses some. V and J calls and clone size are as listed in that table; D and trimming were resolved from the DNA. This repertoire shows under 55,000 clones, roughly 90% found once; its top ten account for around 3.6%. The CDR3 runs to 13 residues. Germline CDR1 SEHNR, CDR2 FQNEAQ (reference sequence). Trimming removed 6 bases from V and 3 bases from J; junction bases left unmatched: 4. The chain employs TRBV7-9 and TRBJ1-2, with 7 bases aligning to TRBD1. The source material was peripheral blood. The TCR comes from a human donor in a cohort sampled during active COVID-19. The CDR3 spells CASRSDRDYGYTF. CDR3 sequence (DNA): TGTGCCAGCAGATCCGACAGGGACTATGGCTACACCTTC.